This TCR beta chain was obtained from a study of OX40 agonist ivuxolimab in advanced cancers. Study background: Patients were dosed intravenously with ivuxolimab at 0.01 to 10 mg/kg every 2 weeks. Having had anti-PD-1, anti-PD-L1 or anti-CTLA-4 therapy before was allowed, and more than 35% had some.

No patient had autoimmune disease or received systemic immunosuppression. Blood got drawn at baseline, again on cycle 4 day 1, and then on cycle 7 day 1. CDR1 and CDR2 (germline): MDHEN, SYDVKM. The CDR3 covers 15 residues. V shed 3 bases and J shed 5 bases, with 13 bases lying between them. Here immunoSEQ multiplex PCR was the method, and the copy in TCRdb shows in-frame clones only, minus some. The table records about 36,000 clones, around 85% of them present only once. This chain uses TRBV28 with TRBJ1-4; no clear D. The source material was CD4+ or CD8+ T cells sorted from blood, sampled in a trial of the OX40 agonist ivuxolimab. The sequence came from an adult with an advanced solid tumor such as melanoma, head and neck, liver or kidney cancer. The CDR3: CASSFQGYRNEKLFF. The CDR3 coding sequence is TGTGCCAGCAGTTTCCAAGGGTACCGGAATGAAAAACTGTTTTTT.